These 29 T cell receptor beta chains came from one sample sequenced in a study of T-cell reconstitution after alpha-beta-depleted transplantation in children. This sample's TCRbeta library carried unique molecular identifier barcodes. TCRdb recomputed calls from the PCR reads with MiXCR, one row per CDR3 protein. Of approximately 1,000,000 distinct CDR3 sequences listed, 25% to 35% are singletons. The source material was PBMCs, mostly from graft donor cells, sampled 360 days after TCRalphabeta/CD19-depleted stem cell transplant. Receptors originate from a boy in the first two years of life who had a stem cell transplant for SCID, so the T cells may come from the graft donor.

The chain uses TRBV5-1 and TRBJ2-7; D gene ambiguous. Trimming cost V 1 base and J 3 bases, with 14 bases left between them. CDR1 is SGHRS and CDR2 is YFSETQ in the germline V gene. This CDR3 comprises 15 residues. For the CDR3, the DNA is TGCGCCAGCAGCTTGACGGACGGTTTTTTCTACGAGCAGTACTTC. Its protein is CASSLTDGFFYEQYF.

This clonotype was seen a few times. This rearrangement joins TRBV15 to TRBJ2-1; 8 positions match TRBD2. The CDR3 is 15 residues long. Germline values: CDR1 LNHNV, CDR2 YYDKDF (reference sequence). J was trimmed by 2 bases and V by 3 bases; bases with no gene match: 3. CDR3: CATSRRTSTYNEQFF. For the CDR3, the DNA is TGTGCCACCAGCAGGCGGACTAGCACCTACAATGAGCAGTTCTTC.

The sample holds a few counts of this clonotype. The rearrangement joins TRBV6-1 to TRBJ2-2; D gene unclear. The CDR3 contains 14 residues. Trimming pared 7 bases from V and 7 bases from J, leaving 16 bases between. Germline-derived CDR1 and CDR2 are MNHNS and SASEGT. CDR3 in amino acids: CASTWTLKGGELFF. CDR3 nucleotide sequence: TGTGCCAGCACCTGGACCCTTAAGGGCGGGGAGCTGTTTTTT.

The table lists this clonotype with a few counts. The rearrangement joins TRBV29-1 to TRBJ2-7, with D maybe TRBD2 (5 bases). The CDR3 is made up of 12 amino acids. V dropped 4 bases and J dropped 5 bases, with 12 bases sitting between them. Germline loops: CDR1 SQVTM, CDR2 ANQGSEA. In DNA form, the CDR3 reads TGCAGCGTTGGGAGGAATCGCCACGAGCAGTACTTC. It yields the protein CSVGRNRHEQYF.

The genes are TRBV5-6 and TRBJ2-3, with D uncertain. V was shortened by 0 bases and J by 2 bases, with 13 bases between the two germline ends. CDR3 length: 16 residues. Germline-derived CDR1 and CDR2 are SGHDT and YYEEEE. The CDR3 coding sequence is TGTGCCAGCAGCTTGGATCGGCAGATTTCCACAGATACGCAGTATTTT. Its protein product is CASSLDRQISTDTQYF.

The chain combines TRBV20-1 with TRBJ2-6, with 10 bases matching TRBD1. Germline V gene sequence: CDR1 DFQATT, CDR2 SNEGSKA (reference sequence). J lost 4 bases, V lost 5 bases, and 11 bases had no gene match. This CDR3 is built from 17 residues. The CDR3 sequence is CSADRDRGTPGANVLTF. For the CDR3, the DNA is TGCAGTGCTGACCGGGACAGGGGAACCCCCGGGGCCAACGTCCTGACTTTC.

Only a few counts were recorded for this clonotype. CDR3 nucleotides: TGTGCCAGCAGCCAAGTTAGGGGGCACGCTTTCTTT. It translates to CASSQVRGHAFF. The chain is built from TRBV3-1 and TRBJ1-1, with TRBD1 matching 7 bases. Per the germline V gene, CDR1 is LGHDT and CDR2 is YNNKEL (reference sequence). The CDR3 extends over 12 amino acids. V dropped 1 base and J dropped 11; count of bases not matched to a gene: 4.

The chain carries TRBV3-1 and TRBJ2-2; 11 bases map to TRBD1. CDR3 length: 13 amino acids. V lost 10 bases to trimming and J lost 7 bases; unmatched junction nucleotides: 5. The V gene's germline CDR1 is LGHDT and CDR2 YNNKEL (reference sequence). CDR3: CATDRGRGGELFF. CDR3 nucleotide sequence: TGTGCCACGGACAGGGGGCGAGGCGGGGAGCTGTTTTTT. The full variable domain, completed using reference TRBV3-1 and TRBJ2-2, is DTAVSQTPKYLVTQMGNDKSIKCEQNLGHDTMYWYKQDSKKFLKIMFSYNNKELIINETVPNRFSPKSPDKAHLNLHINSLELGDSAVYFCATDRGRGGELFFGEGSRLTVL.

The V call is TRBV20-1, the J call TRBJ1-5, with D unresolved. Trimming shortened V by 6 bases and J by 5 bases, and 14 bases separated the two germline ends. The CDR3 is 13 amino acids. Per the germline V gene, CDR1 is DFQATT and CDR2 is SNEGSKA (reference sequence). The CDR3 region is CSATSGSYQPQHF. The DNA for the CDR3 is TGCAGTGCGACTTCAGGTTCCTATCAGCCCCAGCATTTT.

The chain joins TRBV5-1 to TRBJ1-1; D gene ambiguous. Germline-derived CDR1 and CDR2 are SGHRS and YFSETQ. V lost 3 bases and J 3 bases, leaving 15 bases between the germline ends. The CDR3 has 15 residues. The CDR3 nucleotides read TGCGCCAGCAGCTACAACCCCTGGATGGACACTGAAGCTTTCTTT. This sequence encodes CASSYNPWMDTEAFF.

In this sample, this clonotype turned up many times. The chain uses TRBV5-1 and TRBJ2-4; D gene unclear. Germline V lookup: CDR1 SGHRS, CDR2 YFSETQ. There are 13 residues in the CDR3. Deletions cut 5 bases from V and 0 bases from J, with 6 bases between. The DNA of the CDR3 is TGCGCCAGCAGGGGGTTAGCCAAAAACATTCAGTACTTC. Amino acid sequence: CASRGLAKNIQYF.

This clonotype has only a few counts. The chain is built from TRBV9 and TRBJ2-3, with D hard to call. The CDR3 spans 13 residues. Germline values: CDR1 SGDLS, CDR2 YYNGEE. V lost 0 bases to trimming and J lost 12 bases, with 14 bases between them. The CDR3 DNA follows: TGTGCCAGCAGCGTAGTCTCCGATACGTCCCAGTATTTT. This translates into CASSVVSDTSQYF.

The chain has TRBV28 and TRBJ1-5, with D hard to call. This CDR3 has 11 residues. V was cut by 7 bases and J by 9 bases, with 10 bases left in between. CDR1 is MDHEN, CDR2 SYDVKM, per germline. The CDR3 sequence is CASKGEGPQHF. The CDR3 coding sequence is TGTGCCAGCAAGGGAGAGGGGCCCCAGCATTTT.

This chain connects TRBV12-3 or TRBV12-4 to TRBJ1-1; tentatively, D is TRBD1 (6 bases). V was cut by 8 bases and J by 11 bases, with 21 bases left in between. The CDR3 consists of 13 residues. The CDR3 bases are TGTGCCAGCGCAAAGGGGACACTCCGGGCGGCTTTCTTT. Amino acid sequence: CASAKGTLRAAFF.

This clonotype has just a few counts. The chain uses TRBV20-1 and TRBJ2-3; 10 positions match TRBD1. The CDR3 loop spans 16 amino acids. V was pared by 5 bases and J by 4 bases, with 12 bases of the junction left unmatched. Germline CDR1 DFQATT, CDR2 SNEGSKA (reference sequence). The CDR3 is CSAVAGTGVRADTQYF. The CDR3 region has the DNA TGCAGTGCTGTCGCCGGGACAGGGGTGCGTGCAGATACGCAGTATTTT.

This clonotype was seen a single time. CDR3: CSARDILWGRGGYTF. For the CDR3, the DNA is TGCAGTGCTAGAGATATTTTGTGGGGGAGGGGAGGCTACACCTTC. The chain couples TRBV20-1 to TRBJ1-2, with D possibly matching TRBD1 (5 bases). CDR1 and CDR2 from the germline V gene are DFQATT and SNEGSKA (reference sequence). Trimming took 0 bases from V and 8 from J, leaving 19 bases between them. The CDR3 loop spans 15 amino acids.

V is TRBV7-9 and J is TRBJ2-7, with TRBD1 matching over 9 bases. With V trimmed by 5 bases and J by 2 bases, 10 bases remained unmatched. The CDR3 spans 16 residues. Looked up from germline, CDR1 is SEHNR and CDR2 is FQNEAQ (reference sequence). The CDR3 is CASSLVTGGATYEQYF. In nucleotides, the CDR3 is TGTGCCAGCAGCCTAGTGACAGGGGGGGCAACCTACGAGCAGTACTTC.

This clonotype was picked up a small number of times. V and J are TRBV5-5 and TRBJ2-5, with 11 bases lining up with TRBD1. V was pared by 4 bases and J by 4 bases, with 6 bases of the junction left unmatched. Germline V CDR1 and CDR2: SGHKS, YYEKEE (reference sequence). The CDR3 runs 15 residues. DNA of the CDR3: TGTGCCAGCAGCAGGGGACAGGGGGTAAGAGAGACCCAGTACTTC. This sequence encodes CASSRGQGVRETQYF.

The rearrangement links TRBV6-1 to TRBJ1-1; D ambiguous. The germline V gene has CDR1 MNHNS and CDR2 SASEGT. Trimming removed 6 bases from V and 6 bases from J, with 14 bases in between. This CDR3 is built from 13 residues. CDR3 nucleotide sequence: TGTGCCAGCAGCCTATCCCGGGCTGCTGAAGCTTTCTTT. The encoded protein is CASSLSRAAEAFF.

This clonotype has a handful of counts. The chain employs TRBV20-1 and TRBJ2-7; 10 bases match TRBD1. The trim removed 5 bases at V and 3 bases at J, leaving 1 base unmatched. Germline CDR1 reads DFQATT; CDR2 reads SNEGSKA (reference sequence). There are 12 residues in the CDR3. The CDR3 loop reads CSAGDRGYEQYF. The CDR3 DNA reads TGCAGTGCTGGGGACAGGGGCTACGAGCAGTACTTC.

The V and J genes are TRBV27 and TRBJ2-1; 9 nucleotides agree with TRBD1. With 0 bases clipped from V and 4 bases from J, the junction kept 16 bases outside the gene matches. The germline V gene has CDR1 MNHEY and CDR2 SMNVEV (reference sequence). This CDR3 has 20 residues. The CDR3 protein is CASSLSSLLDRGPPYNEQFF. The CDR3 coding sequence is TGTGCCAGCAGTTTATCGTCCCTTTTGGACAGGGGCCCTCCTTACAATGAGCAGTTCTTC.

This clonotype was observed a single time. The rearrangement uses TRBV2 and TRBJ1-1, with a tentative D call TRBD1 (6 bases). Germline loops: CDR1 SNHLY, CDR2 FYNNEI. Trimming stripped 7 bases from V and 7 bases from J, with 16 bases between. The CDR3 runs to 13 residues. The CDR3: CASIIEGGGEAFF. CDR3 coding DNA: TGTGCCAGCATTATTGAGGGGGGGGGTGAAGCTTTCTTT.

The chain joins TRBV3-1 to TRBJ1-4; 8 bases map to TRBD1. Trimming removed 3 bases from V and 7 bases from J; junction bases left unmatched: 10. The CDR3 sequence is 16 residues long. Germline-derived CDR1 and CDR2 are LGHDT and YNNKEL (reference sequence). The CDR3 is CASSQRQGRISEKLFF. Here the CDR3 DNA reads TGTGCCAGCAGCCAGCGACAGGGGAGGATAAGTGAAAAACTGTTTTTT.

V usage is TRBV5-1 and J usage is TRBJ2-5, with D possibly being TRBD2 (6 bases). This CDR3 is built from 14 residues. Germline V gene sequence: CDR1 SGHRS, CDR2 YFSETQ. Trimming removed 1 base at V and 2 bases at J, with 9 bases between. The DNA for the CDR3 is TGCGCCAGCAGCTTGACTAGCACACAAGAGACCCAGTACTTC. It yields the protein CASSLTSTQETQYF.

This chain uses TRBV7-9 with TRBJ2-7; D is undetermined. The germline V and J ends were trimmed by 1 base and 6 bases, with 13 bases remaining between them. CDR1 is SEHNR and CDR2 is FQNEAQ in the germline V gene (reference sequence). The CDR3 sequence is 14 residues long. The CDR3: CASSLDGPPSEQYF. CDR3 nucleotide sequence: TGTGCCAGCAGCTTAGATGGCCCCCCATCCGAGCAGTACTTC.

This clonotype was observed a few times. The genes are TRBV11-2 and TRBJ2-7; 8 bases map to TRBD1. Germline trimming cut 3 bases from V and 2 bases from J; bases unmatched to any gene: 9. The V gene's germline CDR1 is SGHAT and CDR2 FQNNGV. The CDR3 is 16 residues long. The CDR3 is CASSLHGQGFPYEQYF. The CDR3 nucleotides read TGTGCCAGCAGCTTGCACGGACAGGGCTTTCCCTACGAGCAGTACTTC.

This clonotype was detected a few times. The chain employs TRBV4-1 and TRBJ1-1; D is unclear. CDR1 is MGHRA and CDR2 is YSYEKL in the germline V gene. The CDR3 loop spans 15 amino acids. V was trimmed by 0 bases and J by 0 bases, leaving 8 bases between them. The CDR3 DNA is TGCGCCAGCAGCCAAGATACCAGCATGAACACTGAAGCTTTCTTT. It encodes CASSQDTSMNTEAFF.

This clonotype was observed a few times. In nucleotides, the CDR3 is TGCAGTGCTAGAGTGGCAAGCACAGATACGCAGTATTTT. It is translated as CSARVASTDTQYF. This chain joins TRBV20-1 and TRBJ2-3; D gene unclear. V was shortened by 1 base and J by 0 bases, with 5 bases between the two germline ends. The CDR3 totals 13 residues. CDR1 and CDR2 from the germline V gene are DFQATT and SNEGSKA (reference sequence).

Only a few counts were recorded for this clonotype. V and J are TRBV28 and TRBJ2-5; D gene uncertain. The V gene lost 3 bases and the J gene lost 5 bases, with 16 bases spanning the gap. In germline, CDR1 is MDHEN, CDR2 SYDVKM. The CDR3 is 15 amino acids. The CDR3 bases are TGTGCCAGCAGTTTGTTGGCGGACCAGAGGGAGACCCAGTACTTC. Its translation: CASSLLADQRETQYF.